This T cell receptor beta chain was recovered during a study of blood T cell repertoires in COVID-19. The V and J ends lost 9 bases and 3 bases respectively, with 10 bases between them. The CDR3 spans 12 residues. In germline, CDR1 is MNHEY, CDR2 SVGAGI. Participant age was roughly 18 to 90 years, and participants resided in approximately 25 US areas. Cohorts were assigned according to the clinical history that participants reported. Original methodology: Amplification from reference gene primers served as the basis for estimated nucleated cell counts. Measured with immunoSEQ multiplex PCR; TCRdb has only the in-frame clones, and not every one. V and J calls and clone size are given by that table; D and trimming were obtained from the DNA. The sample consists of 400,000 to 500,000 clones, roughly 90% of them appearing once.

Sequencing was done on a sample of PBMCs or T cells enriched from blood (not recorded which). The chain links TRBV6-5 to TRBJ2-3; D ambiguous. The TCR comes from a woman aged 18-29 years who had been exposed to COVID-19. The CDR3 protein is CASTRLTDTQYF. CDR3 DNA sequence: TGTGCCAGTACTCGTCTAACAGATACGCAGTATTTT.